The 8 T cell receptor beta chains below all came from one sample that was sequenced in a study of blood T cell repertoires in COVID-19. The repertoire was sequenced with immunoSEQ multiplex PCR; TCRdb's copy has only in-frame clones and lacks some. The repertoire holds under 35,000 clones, with less than 80% as singletons. The sample taken for sequencing was peripheral blood. The receptors stem from a man of 80 years or more with acute or convalescent COVID-19.

The chain carries TRBV5-1 and TRBJ2-7; D unresolved. The CDR3 runs to 13 residues. The V gene lost 1 base and the J gene lost 2 bases, with 7 bases spanning the gap. CDR1 is SGHRS and CDR2 is YFSETQ in the germline V gene. The CDR3 nucleotides read TGCGCCAGCAGCTTGCCGGGTACCTACGAGCAGTACTTC. It is translated as CASSLPGTYEQYF.

Details on this clone: One junction end does not reproduce the germline sequence, and a read error may be involved. The V call is TRBV7-7, the J call TRBJ2-1, with TRBD2 matching over 7 bases. This CDR3 region has 15 residues. The germline V gene has CDR1 SSHAT and CDR2 FNYEAQ (reference sequence). The DNA of the CDR3 is TGTGCTAGCAGCTTATCGGGGGGAGACTCCAATGAGCAGTTCTTC. The encoded protein is CASSLSGGDSNEQFF. The entire variable domain, with the rest obtained from reference TRBV7-7 and TRBJ2-1, is as follows: GAGVSQSPRYKVTKRGQDVTLRCDPISSHATLYWYQQALGQGPEFLTYFNYEAQPDKSGLPSDRFSAERPEGSISTLTIQRTEQRDSAMYRCASSLSGGDSNEQFFGPGTRLTVL.

The chain uses TRBV29-1 and TRBJ2-7; 10 bases agree with TRBD1. The CDR3 is made up of 15 amino acids. Germline V CDR1 and CDR2: SQVTM, ANQGSEA. The V and J ends lost 5 bases and 2 bases, in that order; junction bases with no gene match: 9. The CDR3 DNA reads as TGCAGCGTTTCCACCGGGACAGGGGCCGCCTACGAGCAGTACTTC. This gives the protein CSVSTGTGAAYEQYF.

The gene calls are TRBV12-3 or TRBV12-4 and TRBJ1-1, with unresolved D. V was pared by 2 bases and J by 1 base, with 5 bases between. The CDR3 consists of 13 residues. CDR3 in DNA: TGTGCCAGCAGTTTAACGGGGAACACTGAAGCTTTCTTT. It yields the protein CASSLTGNTEAFF.

This clone was recorded a few times. J is TRBJ1-6 and V is TRBV6-5, with D unclear. Germline CDR1 and CDR2: MNHEY and SVGAGI. The V end lost 0 bases, the J end lost 7 bases, and 10 bases lay between the germline ends. This CDR3 comprises 15 residues. CDR3 coding DNA: TGTGCCAGCAGTTACTCCTATGACGGGAATTCACCCCTCCACTTT. Translating gives CASSYSYDGNSPLHF.

The V call is TRBV7-3, the J call TRBJ2-2; 7 bases are shared with TRBD1. CDR1 is SGHTA and CDR2 is FQGTGA in the germline V gene. J was trimmed by 10 bases and V by 6 bases; bases with no gene match: 11. This CDR3 is built from 14 residues. CDR3 amino acids: CASSNTGARSELFF. In DNA form, the CDR3 reads TGTGCCAGCAGTAACACAGGGGCCCGATCGGAGCTGTTTTTT.

The rearrangement joins TRBV5-5 to TRBJ1-1, with TRBD1 identical over 9 bases. V gave up 2 bases and J gave up 9 bases; unmatched junction bases: 8. This CDR3 spans 14 amino acids. Germline V CDR1 and CDR2: SGHKS, YYEKEE (reference sequence). CDR3 DNA sequence: TGTGCCAGCAGCTTAGGAGGGACAGGGACTCAAGCTTTCTTT. This sequence encodes CASSLGGTGTQAFF.

This chain links TRBV12-3 or TRBV12-4 with TRBJ1-1; D possibly corresponds to TRBD1 (6 bases). V was cut by 4 bases and J by 5 bases, with 11 bases left in between. This CDR3 comprises 13 residues. CDR3: CASSWTDLTEAFF. The CDR3 bases are TGTGCCAGCAGTTGGACAGACCTTACTGAAGCTTTCTTT.